This TCR beta chain was sequenced in a study of T cell repertoires in cytomegalovirus infection. Study-wide background: From public TCR beta signatures came an indication of both CMV infection and matching HLA type.

Each CDR3 protein is one row after TCRdb ran MiXCR on the reads. The profile covers 110,000 to 150,000 distinct CDR3 sequences, with 25% to 35% appearing a single time and around half taken by the ten largest. Findings of the study overall: Frequencies of public TCR beta families were cumulated, and this identified carriers of CMV plus the relevant HLA. HLA-C-restricted TCR beta clonotypes specific for CMV led the ex vivo response.

About this clonotype itself: Its target is not known.

This sample comprised CD8+ T cells from cultured PBMCs, obtained from culture after CMV antigen stimulation. This sequence was found in a human donor in good health (CMV status not recorded). Some clones in this sample may be carry-over from other donors' samples.

The CDR3 DNA follows: TGTGCCAGCAGCGGGTCGACGGGATACGAGCAGTACTTC. It yields the protein CASSGSTGYEQYF. V usage is TRBV9 and J usage is TRBJ2-7; perhaps TRBD2 as D (5 bases). This CDR3 contains 13 residues. Germline CDR1 and CDR2: SGDLS and YYNGEE. Trimming took 3 bases from V and 4 from J, leaving 11 bases between them.